The 12 T cell receptor beta chains below come from one sample, sequenced in a study of T cells in women clearing cervical HPV infection. Libraries were prepared by immunoSEQ multiplex PCR; TCRdb keeps only in-frame clonotypes and omits some of them. The sample table includes 25,000 to 35,000 clones. The material sequenced was blood buffy coat. Receptor source: a woman between 18 and 69 years old with a cervical HPV16 infection that either progressed to CIN3+ or cleared (not recorded which).

For this clone: The read ends 3 residues before the CDR3 terminus; that terminus is restored from the germline J gene. The chain has TRBV7-3 and TRBJ2-5, with D maybe TRBD1 (6 bases). CDR3 size: 13 residues. CDR1 and CDR2 from the germline V gene are SGHTA and FQGTGA. The CDR3 spells CASSPQGPDTQYF. Partial CDR3 DNA: TGTGCCAGCAGCCCCCAGGGGCCAGATACC. Full variable domain (remainder filled in from reference TRBV7-3 and TRBJ2-5): GAGVSQTPSNKVTEKGKYVELRCDPISGHTALYWYRQSLGQGPEFLIYFQGTGAADDSGLPNDRFFAVRPEGSVSTLKIQRTERGDSAVYLCASSPQGPDTQYFGPGTRLLVL.

Concerning this clone itself: The sequenced fragment ends 3 residues before the CDR3 boundary, so the rest is inferred from the germline J gene. The chain uses TRBV5-1 and TRBJ1-1; TRBD1 matches 10 bases. This CDR3 contains 14 residues. Germline values: CDR1 SGHRS, CDR2 YFSETQ. Trimming at V came to 0 bases and at J to 5 bases, leaving 1 base not matched to a gene. The sequenced CDR3 bases are TGCGCCAGCAGCTTGGGGACAGGGGGTACTGAA. Translating it yields CASSLGTGGTE. The entire CDR3 is CASSLGTGGTEAFF.

As concerns this clone: The DNA ends 3 residues before the CDR3 does, and the rest of the CDR3 is filled in from the germline J gene. The chain joins TRBV11-2 to TRBJ2-5, with TRBD2 matching 7 bases. The CDR3 is 14 residues long. Looked up from germline, CDR1 is SGHAT and CDR2 is FQNNGV. The V gene end was trimmed by 5 bases and the J gene end by 5 bases; junction bases not matched to a gene: 8. Incomplete CDR3 DNA: TGTGCCAGCAGCCCGTTCAGGGAGGGGGAGACC. Protein sequence: CASSPFREGET. From start to end, the CDR3 is CASSPFREGETQYF.

As for this clone: The CDR3 end is not reached by the read, which stops 3 residues before it; the germline J gene fills it in. This rearrangement joins TRBV6-1 to TRBJ1-4, with D possibly matching TRBD1 (5 bases). The CDR3 contains 15 residues. V lost 1 base and J lost 6, with 12 bases in between. Germline V gives CDR1 MNHNS, CDR2 SASEGT. CDR3 DNA (partial): TGTGCCAGCAGTGAAGACGTAGGAGGGGATGAAAAA. It translates to CASSEDVGGDEK. The complete CDR3 reads CASSEDVGGDEKLFF.

Comment on this clone: The sequenced fragment ends 3 residues before the CDR3 boundary, so the rest is inferred from the germline J gene. This chain connects TRBV5-1 to TRBJ2-1; 8 bases are shared with TRBD2. Trimming cost V 0 bases and J 7 bases; bases outside gene matches: 3. Germline CDR1 is SGHRS and CDR2 is YFSETQ. The CDR3 extends over 14 amino acids. The part of the CDR3 DNA that was read is TGCGCCAGCAGCTTGGGACTAGCGCCGAATGAG. Protein product: CASSLGLAPNE. The whole CDR3 protein is CASSLGLAPNEQFF.

Comments on this clone: Sequencing ends 3 residues short of the CDR3 end; the germline J gene provides the rest. This rearrangement joins TRBV6-1 to TRBJ1-2, with D uncertain. V was shortened by 1 base and J by 2 bases, with 11 bases between the two germline ends. Germline V CDR1 and CDR2: MNHNS, SASEGT. The CDR3 has 15 amino acids. The CDR3 region is CASSEEERLNYGYTF. CDR3 DNA (partial): TGTGCCAGCAGTGAAGAAGAACGGTTGAACTATGGC.

Concerning this clone itself: Sequencing ends 3 residues short of the CDR3 end; the germline J gene provides the rest. V and J are TRBV5-1 and TRBJ1-2, with D perhaps TRBD1 (5 bases). The CDR3 has 13 amino acids. Trimming left V 0 bases short and J 5 bases short, with 8 bases between. Germline CDR1 reads SGHRS; CDR2 reads YFSETQ. CDR3 bases read: TGCGCCAGCAGCTTGGGACAGCTATATGGC. The encoded protein is CASSLGQLYG. The full CDR3 sequence reads CASSLGQLYGYTF.

Turning to this clone: The observed sequence ends 3 residues before the CDR3 terminus, with the missing tail filled in from the germline J gene. The chain carries TRBV5-1 and TRBJ2-5; TRBD1 matches 11 bases. CDR3 size: 15 residues. Germline CDR1 reads SGHRS; CDR2 reads YFSETQ. The V gene end was trimmed by 0 bases and the J gene end by 4 bases; junction bases not matched to a gene: 2. The CDR3 bases that were read are TGCGCCAGCAGCTTGGGGACAGGGGGCGGAGAGACC. Translating it yields CASSLGTGGGET. The CDR3 in its entirety is CASSLGTGGGETQYF.

CDR3: CSARDRGFNEKLFF. The CDR3 bases that were read are TGCAGTGCTAGAGACAGGGGGTTTAATGAAAAA. The rearrangement uses TRBV20-1 and TRBJ1-4; 7 bases match TRBD1. The read is 3 residues too short to cover the CDR3 end, so that end is filled in from the germline J gene. The germline CDR1 and CDR2 sequences are DFQATT and SNEGSKA (reference sequence). The length of the CDR3 is 14 residues. Germline trimming cut 0 bases from V and 4 bases from J; bases unmatched to any gene: 2.

CDR3 sequence reads: CASTGSRNEQFF. The CDR3 DNA, read in part, is TGTGCCAGTACAGGATCTCGCAATGAG. This chain links TRBV28 with TRBJ2-1; weak D call: TRBD1 (5 bases). With the read ending 3 residues before the CDR3 end, the germline J gene is used to fill in that end. The CDR3 covers 12 residues. Germline assignment: CDR1 MDHEN and CDR2 SYDVKM. V lost 9 bases, J lost 6 bases, and 12 bases lay in between.

On this clone: Coverage ceases 3 residues before the CDR3 finishes, and the germline J gene fills in the end. This chain joins TRBV4-2 and TRBJ2-3; D uncertain. Germline CDR1 and CDR2: LGHNA and YNFKEQ. The CDR3 covers 15 residues. The V and J ends lost 6 bases and 5 bases respectively, with 18 bases between them. The CDR3 here is CASRLSATAGDTQYF. CDR3 DNA (partial): TGTGCCAGCAGGTTGAGTGCTACCGCAGGAGATACG.

On this clone itself: From the germline J gene comes the end of the CDR3, since the read stops 3 residues before it. This chain links TRBV6-4 with TRBJ2-3; possibly TRBD2 for D (7 bases). The V gene lost 3 bases and the J gene lost 6 bases, with 16 bases spanning the gap. CDR1 and CDR2 from the germline V gene are MRHNA and SNTAGT. The CDR3 is 15 residues long. The CDR3 bases that were read are TGTGCCAGCAGTGATATGGGGGGGCCTCTGGATACG. This codes for CASSDMGGPLDT. The complete CDR3 protein is CASSDMGGPLDTQYF.